This TCR beta chain was obtained from a study of T cells in Graves' hyperthyroidism and ophthalmopathy. The investigators amplified TCR beta CDR3 regions from RNA transcripts. The TCR CDR3 was amplified in a first-round RT-PCR using the HTBI primer set. One entry per CDR3 protein, called by TCRdb with MiXCR from the multiplex PCR reads. Of roughly 400,000 distinct CDR3 sequences in the sample, just under 25% are singletons; the top ten hold 70% to 75%. The CDR3 sequence is 12 residues long. Germline-derived CDR1 and CDR2 are SGHRS and YFSETQ. Points on this clonotype: Germline and junction disagree at one end, which may indicate a read error.

Used for diagnoses were clinical symptoms, serum thyroxine and TRAb, thyroid ultrasound and orbital computed tomography. Fresh peripheral blood, more than 9 ml, yielded the PBMCs. What was sequenced was blood. The sequence was collected from a man aged 45-65 years with Graves' hyperthyroidism. The chain couples TRBV5-1 to TRBJ2-7; no reliable D call. The CDR3 nucleotides read TGTGCCAGCAGTTCGGGCTCGTCCGAGCAGTACTTC. This encodes CASSSGSSEQYF. Full variable domain (missing parts from reference TRBV5-1 and TRBJ2-7): KAGVTQTPRYLIKTRGQQVTLSCSPISGHRSVSWYQQTPGQGLQFLFEYFSETQRNKGNFPGRFSGRQFSNSRSEMNVSTLELGDSALYLCASSSGSSEQYFGPGTRLTVT.